This TCR beta chain was identified during a study of blood T cell repertoires in COVID-19. Background on the study: Samples of COVID-19 (acute and convalescent) were obtained from the United States, Italy and Spain.

The table came from immunoSEQ multiplex PCR; TCRdb's copy has only in-frame clones and leaves some out. Seen here are around 470,000 clones, 90% observed once, and the top ten hold roughly 0.66%. All recovered Cohort 3 donors got two negative PCRs, got clearance, or saw symptom resolution. V lost 6 bases and J lost 0, with 15 bases in between. The germline gives CDR1 SEHNR, CDR2 FQNEAQ (reference sequence). The CDR3 extends over 16 amino acids. The chain carries TRBV7-9 and TRBJ1-3, with D possibly TRBD1 on 6 matching bases. The sequence was obtained from a man aged 18 to 30 who had recovered from COVID-19. What was sequenced was PBMCs or T cells enriched from blood (not recorded which). CDR3 in amino acids: CASRGAVQGSGNTIYF. CDR3 nucleotides: TGTGCCAGCAGGGGGGCCGTTCAGGGCTCTGGAAACACCATATATTTT.